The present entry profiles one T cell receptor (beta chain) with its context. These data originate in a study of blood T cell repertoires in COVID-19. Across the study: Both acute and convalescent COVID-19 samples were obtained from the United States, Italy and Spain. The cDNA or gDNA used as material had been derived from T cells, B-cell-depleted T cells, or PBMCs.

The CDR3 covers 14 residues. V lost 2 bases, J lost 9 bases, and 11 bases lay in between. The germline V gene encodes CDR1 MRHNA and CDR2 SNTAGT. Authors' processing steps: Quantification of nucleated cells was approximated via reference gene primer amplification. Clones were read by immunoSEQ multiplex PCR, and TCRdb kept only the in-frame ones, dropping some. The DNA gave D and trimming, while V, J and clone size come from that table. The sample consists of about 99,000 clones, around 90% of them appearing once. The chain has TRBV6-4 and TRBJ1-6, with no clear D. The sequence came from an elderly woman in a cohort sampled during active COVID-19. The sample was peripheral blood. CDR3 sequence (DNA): TGTGCCAGCAGTGACGGGCTGGGTGGTTCACCCCTCCACTTT. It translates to CASSDGLGGSPLHF.